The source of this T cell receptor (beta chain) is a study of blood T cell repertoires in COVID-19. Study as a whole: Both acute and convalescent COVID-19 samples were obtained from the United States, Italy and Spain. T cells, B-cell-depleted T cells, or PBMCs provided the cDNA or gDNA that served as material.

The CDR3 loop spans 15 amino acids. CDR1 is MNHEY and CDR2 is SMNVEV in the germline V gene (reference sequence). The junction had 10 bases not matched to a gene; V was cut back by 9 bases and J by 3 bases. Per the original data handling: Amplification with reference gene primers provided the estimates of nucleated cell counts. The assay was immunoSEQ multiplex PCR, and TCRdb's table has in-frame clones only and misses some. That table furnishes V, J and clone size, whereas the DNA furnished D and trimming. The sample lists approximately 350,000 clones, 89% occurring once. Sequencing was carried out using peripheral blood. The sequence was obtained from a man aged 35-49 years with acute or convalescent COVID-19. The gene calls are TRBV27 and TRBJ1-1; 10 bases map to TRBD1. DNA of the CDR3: TGTGCCAGGACTCCCGGGACAGGGGTCGACACTGAAGCTTTCTTT. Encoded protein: CARTPGTGVDTEAFF.